The 30 T cell receptor beta chains listed next were all sequenced from one sample in a study of T cells in Graves' hyperthyroidism and ophthalmopathy. The investigators amplified TCR beta CDR3 regions from RNA transcripts. The study used the HTBI primer set for a first-round RT-PCR of the TCR CDR3. TCRdb re-analysed the multiplex PCR reads in MiXCR, keeping a single row per CDR3 protein. This sample has more than 350,000 distinct CDR3 sequences, with about 15% found just once. Sequencing was carried out using blood. These receptors all stem from a woman in her twenties or thirties with Graves' hyperthyroidism.

The chain recombines TRBV11-2 with TRBJ1-5; D call uncertain. This CDR3 contains 14 residues. Trimming removed 1 base at V and 7 bases at J, with 11 bases between. Germline assignment: CDR1 SGHAT and CDR2 FQNNGV. The CDR3, as DNA: TGTGCCAGCAGCTTAGGAGGTCCGGACCAGCCCCAGCATTTT. Its translation is CASSLGGPDQPQHF.

This chain uses TRBV7-9 with TRBJ2-2, with D possibly TRBD1 on 5 matching bases. V was pared by 5 bases and J by 13 bases, with 17 bases between. The length of the CDR3 is 13 residues. Germline V gene lookup returns CDR1 SEHNR and CDR2 FQNEAQ (reference sequence). CDR3 bases: TGTGCCAGCAGCCATATACGAAGCAGGGTGCTGTTTTTT. Translation: CASSHIRSRVLFF.

This clonotype appeared a few times. The rearrangement uses TRBV20-1 and TRBJ2-5, with 7 bases matching TRBD2. Losses at the gene ends were 0 bases for V and 5 bases for J; bases not matched to a gene: 18. The CDR3 totals 18 residues. CDR1 and CDR2 from the germline V gene are DFQATT and SNEGSKA (reference sequence). CDR3 DNA: TGCAGTGCTAGAGATGCGGCTAGCGGAGGAATTCTGGGGGAGACCCAGTACTTC. This sequence encodes CSARDAASGGILGETQYF.

V is TRBV6-1 and J is TRBJ2-1; 7 positions match TRBD2. The CDR3 loop spans 15 amino acids. J lost 9 bases, V lost 7 bases, and 15 bases had no gene match. CDR1 and CDR2 (germline): MNHNS, SASEGT. The CDR3, as DNA: TGTGCCAGCAACCTAGCGGTTTCGACTCTCAGTGAGCAGTTCTTC. Protein sequence: CASNLAVSTLSEQFF.

Details on this clonotype: It may be a read error: a sequence one base away is much more abundant. The chain recombines TRBV5-1 with TRBJ2-1; D not resolved. Trimming removed 4 bases from V and 0 bases from J, with 11 bases in between. Germline CDR1 reads SGHRS; CDR2 reads YFSETQ. The CDR3 totals 15 residues. CDR3: CASSPSVDSYNEQFF. The CDR3, as DNA: TGCGCCAGCAGCCCCAGCGTCGACTCCTACAATGAGCAGTTCTTC.

This clonotype has a count of ten or more. V and J are TRBV12-3 or TRBV12-4 and TRBJ2-5, with D possibly called TRBD1 or TRBD2 (5 bases each). The CDR3 runs to 13 residues. The V end was cut by 4 bases, the J end by 5 bases, with 11 bases between. The DNA of the CDR3 is TGTGCCAGCAGTTATGGGGGACGGGAGACCCAGTACTTC. Its translation is CASSYGGRETQYF.

Comment on this clonotype: A much larger clone sits a single nucleotide away, making a read error possible. The V gene is TRBV12-3 or TRBV12-4, the J gene TRBJ2-3; D remains unclear. Trimming removed 2 bases from V and 3 bases from J, with 9 bases in between. This CDR3 contains 14 residues. The CDR3 region is CASSLFGLTDTQYF. In DNA, the CDR3 is TGTGCCAGCAGTTTATTTGGGCTTACAGATACGCAGTATTTT.

CDR3 loop: CASSLLSRTSGSLAGELFF. CDR3 nucleotides: TGCGCCAGCAGCTTGTTATCCCGGACTAGCGGGAGTTTAGCCGGGGAGCTGTTTTTT. This chain joins TRBV5-1 and TRBJ2-2, with 13 bases lining up with TRBD2. CDR1 and CDR2 from the germline V gene are SGHRS and YFSETQ. The CDR3 totals 19 residues. J was trimmed by 6 bases and V by 1 base; bases with no gene match: 12.

The CDR3 nucleotides are TGCAGTGCGATCGGGACAGGGGCCCAGTACTTC. It is translated as CSAIGTGAQYF. This chain links TRBV20-1 with TRBJ2-5; 10 nucleotides align to TRBD1. Germline assignment: CDR1 DFQATT and CDR2 SNEGSKA (reference sequence). This CDR3 region has 11 residues. J was trimmed by 9 bases and V by 6 bases; bases with no gene match: 4.

The chain uses TRBV9 and TRBJ2-1; D not resolved. V lost 3 bases and J 0 bases, leaving 7 bases between the germline ends. This CDR3 region has 14 residues. Germline loops: CDR1 SGDLS, CDR2 YYNGEE. CDR3 loop: CASSAARSYNEQFF. In DNA form, the CDR3 reads TGTGCCAGCAGCGCGGCTCGCTCCTACAATGAGCAGTTCTTC. Together with reference TRBV9 and TRBJ2-1, the CDR3 gives the full variable domain: DSGVTQTPKHLITATGQRVTLRCSPRSGDLSVYWYQQSLDQGLQFLIQYYNGEERAKGNILERFSAQQFPDLHSELNLSSLELGDSALYFCASSAARSYNEQFFGPGTRLTVL.

There are many counts of this clonotype. This sequence joins TRBV7-3 and TRBJ2-5; D is possibly TRBD2 (6 bases). Germline CDR1 reads SGHTA; CDR2 reads FQGTGA. With 5 bases removed from V and 4 bases from J, the gap between germline ends came to 17 bases. This CDR3 is built from 15 residues. DNA of the CDR3: TGTGCCAGCAGCCCCCAAGGAGGGGAAGGAGAGACCCAGTACTTC. Its protein product is CASSPQGGEGETQYF. Variable domain in full (rest from reference TRBV7-3 and TRBJ2-5): GAGVSQTPSNKVTEKGKYVELRCDPISGHTALYWYRQSLGQGPEFLIYFQGTGAADDSGLPNDRFFAVRPEGSVSTLKIQRTERGDSAVYLCASSPQGGEGETQYFGPGTRLLVL.

This clonotype has more than one count but fewer than ten. This rearrangement joins TRBV6-1 to TRBJ2-7; D ambiguous. The V gene lost 7 bases and the J gene lost 2 bases, with 6 bases spanning the gap. The CDR3 loop spans 11 amino acids. The germline V gene has CDR1 MNHNS and CDR2 SASEGT. CDR3 nucleotide sequence: TGTGCCAGCATGGAAACCTACGAGCAGTACTTC. Translating it yields CASMETYEQYF.

This clonotype was seen repeatedly, ten times or more. The CDR3 nucleotides read TGCGCCAGCAGCGTAGCGGGCCCCCAAGGGGATACGCAGTATTTT. This gives the protein CASSVAGPQGDTQYF. V and J are TRBV5-1 and TRBJ2-3, with 7 bases lining up with TRBD2. The J segment lost 6 bases and the V segment lost 4 bases, leaving 11 bases of the junction unmatched. The CDR3 extends over 15 amino acids. Germline lookup yields CDR1 SGHRS and CDR2 YFSETQ.

V is TRBV7-9 and J is TRBJ2-5, with 9 bases matching TRBD2. After removal of 2 bases from V and 5 bases from J, the junction contained 6 bases not matched to a gene. Germline V gene data show CDR1 as SEHNR and CDR2 as FQNEAQ (reference sequence). The CDR3 spans 15 residues. Here the CDR3 reads CASSLSGTSRETQYF. The CDR3 bases are TGTGCCAGCAGCTTATCCGGGACTAGCAGGGAGACCCAGTACTTC. The whole variable domain, remainder taken from reference TRBV7-9 and TRBJ2-5, is DTGVSQNPRHKITKRGQNVTFRCDPISEHNRLYWYRQTLGQGPEFLTYFQNEAQLEKSRLLSDRFSAERPKGSFSTLEIQRTEQGDSAMYLCASSLSGTSRETQYFGPGTRLLVL.

This clonotype was counted many times. This rearrangement joins TRBV20-1 to TRBJ2-1; 12 bases map to TRBD2. J was trimmed by 0 bases and V by 3 bases; bases with no gene match: 9. The CDR3 runs 18 residues. Germline assignment: CDR1 DFQATT and CDR2 SNEGSKA (reference sequence). The CDR3 sequence is CSASHLAGGPSSYNEQFF. DNA of the CDR3: TGCAGTGCTAGCCATCTAGCGGGAGGGCCGAGCTCCTACAATGAGCAGTTCTTC.

At least ten counts were recorded for this clonotype. The J gene is TRBJ1-1, the V gene TRBV2, with D perhaps matching TRBD1 (6 bases). This CDR3 comprises 14 residues. V lost 7 bases to trimming and J lost 2 bases, with 14 bases between them. Germline V gene sequence: CDR1 SNHLY, CDR2 FYNNEI. The chain's CDR3 is CASNRARVNTEAFF. The CDR3 region has the DNA TGTGCCAGCAACAGGGCAAGGGTAAACACTGAAGCTTTCTTT. Based on the CDR3 plus reference TRBV2 and TRBJ1-1, the full variable domain is EPEVTQTPSHQVTQMGQEVILRCVPISNHLYFYWYRQILGQKVEFLVSFYNNEISEKSEIFDDQFSVERPDGSNFTLKIRSTKLEDSAMYFCASNRARVNTEAFFGQGTRLTVV.

The genes are TRBV19 and TRBJ2-3, with 7 bases identical to TRBD2. The germline V gene has CDR1 LNHDA and CDR2 SQIVND (reference sequence). There are 16 residues in the CDR3. The V and J ends lost 5 bases and 4 bases, in that order; junction bases with no gene match: 12. The CDR3 sequence: CASSRVGLAGPDTQYF. The CDR3 DNA reads as TGTGCCAGTAGTCGGGTAGGATTAGCGGGTCCAGATACGCAGTATTTT.

This clonotype has at least ten counts. The V and J genes are TRBV2 and TRBJ2-1; weak D call: TRBD1 (5 bases). The CDR3 contains 17 residues. Trimming pared 1 base from V and 4 bases from J, leaving 17 bases between. From germline, CDR1 is SNHLY and CDR2 FYNNEI. The CDR3 spells CASSEGTGGQRYNEQFF. CDR3 coding DNA: TGTGCCAGCAGTGAAGGGACGGGCGGACAAAGGTACAATGAGCAGTTCTTC.

The CDR3 DNA is TGTGCCAGCAGTGAGCACCGGGACAACTATGGCTACACCTTC. Translating it yields CASSEHRDNYGYTF. The genes are TRBV12-3 or TRBV12-4 and TRBJ1-2, with a tentative D call TRBD1 (5 bases). The CDR3 is 14 residues long. V lost 5 bases, J lost 2 bases, and 12 bases lay in between.

The chain has TRBV27 and TRBJ1-1; D gene ambiguous. V lost 0 bases and J 10 bases, leaving 6 bases between the germline ends. CDR1 and CDR2 from the germline V gene are MNHEY and SMNVEV (reference sequence). The CDR3 is 11 amino acids. The CDR3 loop is CASSLSSRAFF. DNA for the CDR3: TGTGCCAGCAGTTTATCGTCCCGAGCTTTCTTT.

There are many counts of this clonotype. The chain is built from TRBV20-1 and TRBJ2-7; 8 positions agree with TRBD2. CDR1 DFQATT and CDR2 SNEGSKA come from the germline V gene (reference sequence). The CDR3 spans 13 residues. This CDR3 reads CSPRSGSSYEQYF. In DNA, the CDR3 is TGCAGCCCGAGGAGCGGGAGCTCCTACGAGCAGTACTTC.

This clonotype was recorded at least ten times. The V and J genes are TRBV12-3 or TRBV12-4 and TRBJ1-2; perhaps TRBD1 as D (5 bases). This CDR3 comprises 14 residues. The ends were cut back, 5 bases at V and 7 bases at J, with 17 bases in the middle. The CDR3 region has the DNA TGTGCCAGCAGTGATCCCGGGACTCCCAGTGGCTACACCTTC. Protein product: CASSDPGTPSGYTF.

This clonotype was seen at least ten times. The rearrangement uses TRBV12-3 or TRBV12-4 and TRBJ2-5; D could derive from TRBD1 or TRBD2 (5 bases each). Trimming shortened V by 5 bases and J by 2 bases, and 9 bases separated the two germline ends. The CDR3 has 13 amino acids. CDR3: CASSEGEQETQYF. CDR3 sequence (DNA): TGTGCCAGCAGTGAAGGGGAGCAAGAGACCCAGTACTTC.

This clonotype has at least ten counts. The V and J genes are TRBV15 and TRBJ1-1; no clear D gene. With 5 bases removed from V and 3 bases from J, the gap between germline ends came to 25 bases. CDR3 length equals 18 residues. Germline CDR1 and CDR2: LNHNV and YYDKDF (reference sequence). The CDR3 protein is CATSRPGGRQAEDTEAFF. The CDR3 DNA sequence: TGTGCCACCAGCCGACCAGGAGGCAGGCAGGCAGAGGACACTGAAGCTTTCTTT.

Points on this clonotype: The CDR3 ends on some other residue instead of the conserved phenylalanine or tryptophan, so this is likely a read error. The chain has TRBV7-2 and TRBJ1-5; 7 nucleotides agree with TRBD1. V shed 5 bases, J shed 4 bases, and the junction held 5 bases outside the gene matches. Germline loops: CDR1 SGHTA, CDR2 FQGNSA. The CDR3 sequence is 14 residues long. CDR3 nucleotides: TGTGCCAGCAGCAAGCTACAGGGGAATCAGCCCCAGCATCTT. This codes for CASSKLQGNQPQHL.

The chain couples TRBV10-3 to TRBJ1-5; 7 bases fit TRBD1. The CDR3 is 14 residues long. Germline V gene lookup returns CDR1 ENHRY and CDR2 SYGVKD. V lost 6 bases and J lost 1; bases outside the gene matches: 3. This CDR3 reads CAISDRVSNQPQHF. CDR3 bases: TGTGCCATCAGCGACAGGGTGAGCAATCAGCCCCAGCATTTT.

In this sample, this clonotype turned up many times. The rearrangement uses TRBV28 and TRBJ2-7; 9 bases line up with TRBD2. The germline V gene has CDR1 MDHEN and CDR2 SYDVKM. J was trimmed by 0 bases and V by 5 bases; bases with no gene match: 8. The CDR3 length is 16 residues. CDR3 bases: TGTGCCAGCAGTACACAGAGCGGGGGGAGCTCCTACGAGCAGTACTTC. This codes for CASSTQSGGSSYEQYF.

The chain combines TRBV12-3 or TRBV12-4 with TRBJ1-6, with D maybe TRBD1 (6 bases). Trimming removed 6 bases at V and 6 bases at J, with 18 bases between. The CDR3 length is 16 residues. CDR3 in DNA: TGTGCCAGCAGCCATGCAAGGGGGGGCGGTAATTCACCCCTCCACTTT. Translated, it gives CASSHARGGGNSPLHF.

This clonotype was detected a few times. This chain links TRBV6-1 with TRBJ1-1; unclear D gene. The CDR3 covers 14 residues. Germline CDR1 reads MNHNS; CDR2 reads SASEGT. Trimming left V 6 bases short and J 4 bases short, with 15 bases between. The CDR3 region has the DNA TGTGCCAGCAGCCCTGGCGTGGTGGGCACTGAAGCTTTCTTT. It codes for CASSPGVVGTEAFF.

The sample holds a few counts of this clonotype. The chain is built from TRBV2 and TRBJ1-6; the D gene is possibly TRBD1 (6 bases). The germline gives CDR1 SNHLY, CDR2 FYNNEI. The CDR3 has 13 residues. V lost 11 bases and J 1 base, leaving 9 bases between the germline ends. Here the CDR3 reads CAGGQSYNSPLHF. CDR3 sequence (DNA): TGTGCCGGGGGACAATCCTATAATTCACCCCTCCACTTT.